This T cell receptor (beta chain) is from a study of cytomegalovirus exposure and HLA in healthy donors. This CDR3 spans 14 amino acids. Trimming cost V 6 bases and J 11 bases; bases outside gene matches: 10. Germline CDR1 is MDHEN and CDR2 is SYDVKM. PCR amplification relied on 60 Vbeta primers (plus 13 Jbeta primers). The method was immunoSEQ multiplex PCR; TCRdb's version includes in-frame clones alone and lacks a portion of them. Of fewer than 200,000 clones in the sample, over 9.5% are singletons; the top ten hold approximately 7.8%. The sample consisted of PBMCs. The V call is TRBV28, the J call TRBJ1-1; 12 nucleotides line up with TRBD1. The TCR comes from a man aged 50-60 years in good health and CMV-seropositive. CDR3 amino acids: CASRLPGQGAHAFF. The CDR3 coding sequence is TGTGCCAGCAGGCTACCGGGACAGGGGGCGCATGCTTTCTTT.